This T cell receptor beta chain is drawn from a study of cytomegalovirus exposure and HLA in healthy donors. Turning to this clone: Its antigen is not known.

A multiplex PCR was run with 60 Vbeta primers and 13 Jbeta primers. The data were produced by immunoSEQ multiplex PCR, yet TCRdb's version contains in-frame clones alone and is incomplete. The sample yields tens of thousands of clones, roughly 69% seen once. CDR1 is SGHDT, CDR2 YYEEEE, per germline. With V trimmed by 2 bases and J by 1 base, 6 bases remained unmatched. The CDR3 has 16 amino acids. Study observations and caveats: Later, TCR association rates were found to vary by HLA locus, highest for DRB1 and lowest for HLA-C.

The receptor's source is a man between 50 and 59 years old in good health and CMV-seronegative. The sequenced material came from PBMCs. This rearrangement joins TRBV5-6 to TRBJ2-5; TRBD2 aligns across 9 bases. DNA of the CDR3: TGTGCCAGCAGCTTATTAGCGGGGGAGGTCCAAGAGACCCAGTACTTC. Residues: CASSLLAGEVQETQYF.